This T cell receptor beta chain was recovered during a study of blood T cell repertoires in COVID-19. In the study overall: In each case, the material was cDNA or gDNA derived from T cells, B-cell-depleted T cells, or PBMCs.

Clones were read by immunoSEQ multiplex PCR, and TCRdb kept only the in-frame ones, dropping some. The sample consists of about 200,000 clones, 81% of them appearing once. V shed 2 bases and J 8 bases; nucleotides not matched to a gene: 7. The length of the CDR3 is 15 residues. The germline V gene encodes CDR1 SEHNR and CDR2 FQNEAQ (reference sequence). The chain couples TRBV7-9 to TRBJ2-1; 9 bases line up with TRBD1. This TCR came from a woman in her forties or fifties with acute COVID-19. Sequenced: PBMCs or T cells enriched from blood (not recorded which). Here the CDR3 DNA reads TGTGCCAGCAGCTTATTCGGGACAGGGATGGATGAGCAGTTCTTC. This gives the protein CASSLFGTGMDEQFF. Full variable domain (rest looked up from reference TRBV7-9 and TRBJ2-1): DTGVSQNPRHKITKRGQNVTFRCDPISEHNRLYWYRQTLGQGPEFLTYFQNEAQLEKSRLLSDRFSAERPKGSFSTLEIQRTEQGDSAMYLCASSLFGTGMDEQFFGPGTRLTVL.